This TCR beta chain appears in the sequencing data of a study of CD8 T cells in Susac syndrome. This CDR3 is built from 12 residues. Germline CDR1 is MNHEY and CDR2 is SMNVEV (reference sequence). With 5 bases removed from V and 9 bases from J, the gap between germline ends came to 12 bases. Random hexamers were used to reverse transcribe the RNA input (about 0.5 to 1 ug). With immunoSEQ multiplex PCR, TCR beta CDR3 was amplified across 54 Vbeta and 13 Jbeta. From the immunoSEQ multiplex PCR reads, TCRdb called clonotypes with MiXCR, one entry per CDR3 protein. The sample has about 210,000 distinct CDR3 sequences, 95% seen once; the top ten hold 0.1%. High-throughput TCR beta sequencing covered peripheral CD8+ and CD4+ T cells. CD8+ and CD4+ T cells were negatively isolated; TEMRA cells were FACS-enriched.

The genes are TRBV27 and TRBJ2-3; possibly TRBD2 for D (5 bases). The specimen sequenced was CD4+ T cells from PBMCs. The TCR sequence derives from a human donor in good health. The CDR3 reads CASSPGRGTQYF. CDR3 DNA: TGTGCCAGCAGTCCGGGCCGAGGGACGCAGTATTTT.